The entry below describes one T cell receptor beta chain. As yet, its antigen is unknown. Sequencing used immunoSEQ multiplex PCR; TCRdb keeps in-frame clones, though not all of them. Of 150,000 to 200,000 clones listed, more than 75% are singletons. This sample is drawn from a study of cytomegalovirus exposure and HLA in healthy donors. Whole-study results and caveats: Subsequent analysis of the approximately 110 validation repertoires found a tendency for first-cohort TCR clusters to co-occur.

This CDR3 comprises 13 residues. V was cut by 2 bases and J by 1 base, with 4 bases left in between. Germline CDR1 and CDR2: SGHTA and FQGTGA. Sequencing was carried out using PBMCs. The rearrangement joins TRBV7-3 to TRBJ2-3, with D unclear. This TCR derives from a man younger than 45 in good health and CMV-seropositive. The CDR3 DNA reads as TGTGCCAGCAGCTTAGTTGGCACAGATACGCAGTATTTT. Amino acid sequence: CASSLVGTDTQYF. The complete variable domain, with remaining parts taken from reference TRBV7-3 and TRBJ2-3, reads GAGVSQTPSNKVTEKGKYVELRCDPISGHTALYWYRQSLGQGPEFLIYFQGTGAADDSGLPNDRFFAVRPEGSVSTLKIQRTERGDSAVYLCASSLVGTDTQYFGPGTRLTVL.